This TCR beta chain comes out of a study of T cell responses to AZD1222 COVID-19 vaccine. The assay was immunoSEQ multiplex PCR, and TCRdb's table has in-frame clones only and misses some. Of tens of thousands of clones in the sample, 80% to 90% were seen once. Whole-study findings and limits: The repertoires were collected only after the peak T cell response.

CDR1 SEHNR and CDR2 FQNEAQ come from the germline V gene (reference sequence). V dropped 1 base and J dropped 10; count of bases not matched to a gene: 5. The CDR3 is 14 amino acids. This clone was counted between two and nine times. What it binds is unknown. The rearrangement joins TRBV7-9 to TRBJ1-5, with 9 nucleotides matching TRBD1. This sequence originates from an adult in good health. This material consisted of peripheral blood, taken on day 0 of AZD1222 vaccination. The CDR3 coding sequence is TGTGCCAGCAGCTTAGGTGGACAGGGGTCCCCCCAGCATTTT. Its protein is CASSLGGQGSPQHF.